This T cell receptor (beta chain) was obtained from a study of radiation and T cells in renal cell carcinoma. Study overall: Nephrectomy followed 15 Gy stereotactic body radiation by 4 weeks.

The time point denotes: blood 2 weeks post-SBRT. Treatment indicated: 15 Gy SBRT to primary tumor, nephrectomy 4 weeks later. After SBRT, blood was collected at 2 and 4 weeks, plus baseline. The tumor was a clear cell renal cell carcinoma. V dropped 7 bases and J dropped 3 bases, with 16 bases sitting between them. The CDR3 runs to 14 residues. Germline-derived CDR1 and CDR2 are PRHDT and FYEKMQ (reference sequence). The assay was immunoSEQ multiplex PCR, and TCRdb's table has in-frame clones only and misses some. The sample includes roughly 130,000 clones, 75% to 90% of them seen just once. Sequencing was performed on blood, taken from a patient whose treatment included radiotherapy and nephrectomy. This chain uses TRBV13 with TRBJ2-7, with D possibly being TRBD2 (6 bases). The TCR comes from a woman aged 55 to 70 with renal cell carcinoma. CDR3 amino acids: CASTSGVGFYEQYF. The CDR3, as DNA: TGTGCCAGCACCTCGGGAGTAGGATTCTACGAGCAGTACTTC.